This T cell receptor (beta chain) was identified in a study of Ad26.COV2.S vaccination and SARS-CoV-2 variants. Study-level results: Recipients of either vaccine or placebo displayed similar breadth of non-spike TCRs. Greater spike-specific TCR breadth was seen in vaccine recipients than in placebo recipients. Measurements of TCR breadth and depth may have given underestimates of the total T cell responses. In vaccinated individuals, spike-specific CD8+ and CD4+ T cell responses reportedly displayed substantial breadth.

Stated treatment: over 15 received Ad26.COV2.S at low or high dose, single or two shots; a few received placebo; per-sample allocation not given. Vaccine and placebo recipients were sampled on day 63 after the first injection. V was clipped by 7 bases and J by 0 bases; unmatched bases: 3. CDR1 is ENHRY and CDR2 is SYGVKD in the germline V gene. CDR3 length equals 14 residues. Regarding this clone: Its antigen is currently unknown.

This table comes from immunoSEQ multiplex PCR, and its TCRdb copy is limited to in-frame clones, with some not included. The sample has some 330,000 clones; roughly 90% are singletons. V is TRBV10-3 and J is TRBJ2-3, with 8 bases that match TRBD2. Sequenced material: peripheral blood, taken in a trial of Ad26.COV2.S vaccine versus placebo. The TCR was taken from a person between 18 and 59 years old who received the Ad26.COV2.S COVID-19 vaccine or a placebo. CDR3 in amino acids: CAIKGGGSTDTQYF. CDR3 DNA: TGTGCCATCAAGGGCGGGGGGAGCACAGATACGCAGTATTTT.